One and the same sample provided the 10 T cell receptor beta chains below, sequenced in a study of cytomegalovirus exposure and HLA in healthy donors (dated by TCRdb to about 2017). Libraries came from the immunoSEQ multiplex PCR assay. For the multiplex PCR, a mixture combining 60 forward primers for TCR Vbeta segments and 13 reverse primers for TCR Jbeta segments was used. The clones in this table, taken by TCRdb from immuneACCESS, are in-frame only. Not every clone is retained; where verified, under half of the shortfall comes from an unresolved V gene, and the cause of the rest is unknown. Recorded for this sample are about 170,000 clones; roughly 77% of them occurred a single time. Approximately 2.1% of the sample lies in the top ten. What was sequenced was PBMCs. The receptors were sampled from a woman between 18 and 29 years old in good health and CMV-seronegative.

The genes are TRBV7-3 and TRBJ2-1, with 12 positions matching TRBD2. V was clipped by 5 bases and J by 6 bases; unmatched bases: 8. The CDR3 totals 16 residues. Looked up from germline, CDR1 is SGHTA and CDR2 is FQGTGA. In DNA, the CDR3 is TGTGCCAGCAGCCAGGCCGGGACTAGCGGGCCCAATGAGCAGTTCTTC. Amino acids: CASSQAGTSGPNEQFF.

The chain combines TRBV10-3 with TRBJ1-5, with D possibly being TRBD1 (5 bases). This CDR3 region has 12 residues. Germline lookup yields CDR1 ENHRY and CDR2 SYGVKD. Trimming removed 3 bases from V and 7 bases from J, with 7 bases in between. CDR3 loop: CAISERGQPQHF. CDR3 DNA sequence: TGTGCCATCAGTGAAAGGGGCCAGCCCCAGCATTTT.

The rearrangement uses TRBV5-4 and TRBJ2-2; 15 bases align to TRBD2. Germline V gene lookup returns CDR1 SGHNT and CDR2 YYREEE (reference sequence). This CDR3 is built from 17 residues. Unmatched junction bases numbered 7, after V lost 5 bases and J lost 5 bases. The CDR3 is CASRDGLAGGQTGELFF. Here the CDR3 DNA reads TGTGCCAGCAGGGACGGACTAGCGGGAGGGCAGACCGGGGAGCTGTTTTTT.

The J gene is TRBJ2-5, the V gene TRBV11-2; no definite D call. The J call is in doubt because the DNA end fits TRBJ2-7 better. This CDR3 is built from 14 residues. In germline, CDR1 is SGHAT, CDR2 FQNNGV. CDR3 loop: CASSLAPPSYEQYF. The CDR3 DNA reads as TGTGCCAGCAGCTTAGCCCCCCCGTCCTACGAGCAGTACTTC.

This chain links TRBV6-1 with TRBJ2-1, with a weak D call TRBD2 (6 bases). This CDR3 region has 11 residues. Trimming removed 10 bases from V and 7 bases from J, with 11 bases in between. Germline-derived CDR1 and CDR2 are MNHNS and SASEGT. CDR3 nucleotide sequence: TGTGCCACCCGACTAGTAAATGAGCAGTTCTTC. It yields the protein CATRLVNEQFF.

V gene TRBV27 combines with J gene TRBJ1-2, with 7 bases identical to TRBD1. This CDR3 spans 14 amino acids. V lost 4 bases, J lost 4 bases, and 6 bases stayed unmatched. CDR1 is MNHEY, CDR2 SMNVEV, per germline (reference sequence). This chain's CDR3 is CASSSGQAPYGYTF. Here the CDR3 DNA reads TGTGCCAGCAGTTCCGGACAGGCCCCCTATGGCTACACCTTC.

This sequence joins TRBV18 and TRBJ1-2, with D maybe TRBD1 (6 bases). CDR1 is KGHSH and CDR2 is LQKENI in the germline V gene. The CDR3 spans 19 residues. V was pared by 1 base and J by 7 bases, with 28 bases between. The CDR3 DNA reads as TGTGCCAGCTCACCACTATACATTCGGCAACAGGGATCTTCGAGTGGCTACACCTTC. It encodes CASSPLYIRQQGSSSGYTF.

CDR3 loop: CASSIAGTGVEKLFF. CDR3 in DNA: TGTGCCAGTAGTATTGCCGGGACAGGGGTAGAAAAACTGTTTTTT. The rearrangement links TRBV19 to TRBJ1-4; 10 bases are a match to TRBD1. J was trimmed by 8 bases and V by 3 bases; bases with no gene match: 6. CDR3 length: 15 residues. The germline V gene encodes CDR1 LNHDA and CDR2 SQIVND (reference sequence).

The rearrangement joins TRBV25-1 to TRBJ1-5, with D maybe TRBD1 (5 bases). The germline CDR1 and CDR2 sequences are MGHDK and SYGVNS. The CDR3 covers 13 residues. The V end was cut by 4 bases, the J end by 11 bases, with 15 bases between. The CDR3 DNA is TGTGCCAGCAGTGGTGGGGGGAGTGCGACCCAGCATTTT. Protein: CASSGGGSATQHF. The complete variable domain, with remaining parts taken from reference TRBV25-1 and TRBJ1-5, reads EADIYQTPRYLVIGTGKKITLECSQTMGHDKMYWYQQDPGMELHLIHYSYGVNSTEKGDLSSESTVSRIRTEHFPLTLESARPSHTSQYLCASSGGGSATQHFGDGTRLSIL.

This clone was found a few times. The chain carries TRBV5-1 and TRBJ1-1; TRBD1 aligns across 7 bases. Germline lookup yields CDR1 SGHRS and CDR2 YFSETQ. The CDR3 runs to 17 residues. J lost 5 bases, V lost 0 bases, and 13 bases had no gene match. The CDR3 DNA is TGCGCCAGCAGCTTGGCCAAAGGAGGGGGCTCGGATACTGAAGCTTTCTTT. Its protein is CASSLAKGGGSDTEAFF.